What follows describes a single TCR beta chain. Sequencing was performed with immunoSEQ multiplex PCR; in TCRdb, only in-frame clones are kept and a portion is missing. In the table there are around 120,000 clones, approximately 87% of which are singletons. This record belongs to a study of blood T cell repertoires in COVID-19. This TCR came from a woman aged 70 to 79 with acute or convalescent COVID-19. The sequenced sample was peripheral blood.

The CDR3 sequence is CASSLDTYEQYF. The CDR3 nucleotides read TGCGCCAGCAGCTTGGACACCTACGAGCAGTACTTC. J is TRBJ2-7 and V is TRBV5-1, with no clear D. V dropped 0 bases and J dropped 2 bases, with 3 bases sitting between them. There are 12 residues in the CDR3. Germline V gene lookup returns CDR1 SGHRS and CDR2 YFSETQ. Variable domain in full (rest from reference TRBV5-1 and TRBJ2-7): KAGVTQTPRYLIKTRGQQVTLSCSPISGHRSVSWYQQTPGQGLQFLFEYFSETQRNKGNFPGRFSGRQFSNSRSEMNVSTLELGDSALYLCASSLDTYEQYFGPGTRLTVT.